The present TCR beta chain was sequenced within a study of cytotoxic CD8 clonotypes in ibrutinib-treated CLL. Study-wide results and limits: Among the clonotypes, public ones were uncommon and contracted or held stable on treatment.

Produced via immunoSEQ multiplex PCR; TCRdb's table is partial and in-frame only. Of approximately 90,000 clones in the sample, approximately 77% are singletons; the top ten hold 20% to 25%. This CDR3 spans 12 amino acids. Per germline, CDR1 SGHRS and CDR2 YFSETQ. Trimming shortened V by 2 bases and J by 1 base, and 4 bases separated the two germline ends. A note on this clone: What it recognizes is unknown. This specimen includes other DNA sequences encoding the same CDR3.

The sequencing here drew on PBMCs, taken after 24 months of ibrutinib treatment. The V and J genes are TRBV5-1 and TRBJ2-7; D call uncertain. The receptor comes from a human donor with chronic lymphocytic leukemia. The CDR3 bases are TGCGCCAGCAGCTTCTCATCCTACGAGCAGTACTTC. It is translated as CASSFSSYEQYF.